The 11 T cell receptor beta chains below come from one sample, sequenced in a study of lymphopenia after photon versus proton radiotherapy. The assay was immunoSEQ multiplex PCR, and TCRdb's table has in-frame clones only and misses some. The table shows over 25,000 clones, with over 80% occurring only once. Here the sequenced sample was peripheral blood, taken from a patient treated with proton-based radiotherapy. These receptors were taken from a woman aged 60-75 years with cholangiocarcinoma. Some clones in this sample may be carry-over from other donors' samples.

The CDR3 reads CASTLLGQGADEQYF. For the CDR3, the DNA is TGTGCCAGCACTCTCTTAGGTCAGGGGGCCGACGAGCAGTACTTC. The V call is TRBV2, the J call TRBJ2-7, with 8 positions matching TRBD1. CDR1 is SNHLY, CDR2 FYNNEI, per germline. The J segment lost 5 bases and the V segment lost 7 bases, leaving 13 bases of the junction unmatched. The CDR3 extends over 15 amino acids.

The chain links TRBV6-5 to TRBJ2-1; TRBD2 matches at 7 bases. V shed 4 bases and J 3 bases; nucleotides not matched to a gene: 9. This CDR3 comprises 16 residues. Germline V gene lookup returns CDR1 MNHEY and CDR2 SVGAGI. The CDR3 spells CASSSLTSAGYNEQFF. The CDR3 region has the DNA TGTGCCAGCAGTTCCCTAACTAGCGCGGGCTACAATGAGCAGTTCTTC.

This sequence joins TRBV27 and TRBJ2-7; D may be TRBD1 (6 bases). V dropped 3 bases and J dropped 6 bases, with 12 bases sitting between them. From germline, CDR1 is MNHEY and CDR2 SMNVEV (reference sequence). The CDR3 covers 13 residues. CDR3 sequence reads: CASSFNRETEQYF. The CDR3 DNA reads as TGTGCCAGCAGTTTCAACAGGGAAACCGAGCAGTACTTC.

The CDR3, as DNA: TGTGCCAGCAGCGCCTACACAGATACGCAGTATTTT. Protein: CASSAYTDTQYF. The rearrangement links TRBV9 to TRBJ2-3; D is uncertain. Trimming shortened V by 3 bases and J by 2 bases, and 4 bases separated the two germline ends. The CDR3 totals 12 residues. CDR1 is SGDLS, CDR2 YYNGEE, per germline.

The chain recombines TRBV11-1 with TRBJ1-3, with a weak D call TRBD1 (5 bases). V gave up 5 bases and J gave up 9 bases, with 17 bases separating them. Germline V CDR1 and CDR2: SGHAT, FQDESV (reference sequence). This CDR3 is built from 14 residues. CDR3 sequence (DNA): TGTGCCAGCAGCCCCGGGGGACTGACGAGCACCATATATTTT. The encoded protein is CASSPGGLTSTIYF.

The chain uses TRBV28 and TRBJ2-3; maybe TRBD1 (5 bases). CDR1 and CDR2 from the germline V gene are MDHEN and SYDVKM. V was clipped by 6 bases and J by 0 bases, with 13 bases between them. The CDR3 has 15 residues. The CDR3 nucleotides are TGTGCCAGCAGAATGGGGCCTAGTAGCACAGATACGCAGTATTTT. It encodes CASRMGPSSTDTQYF.

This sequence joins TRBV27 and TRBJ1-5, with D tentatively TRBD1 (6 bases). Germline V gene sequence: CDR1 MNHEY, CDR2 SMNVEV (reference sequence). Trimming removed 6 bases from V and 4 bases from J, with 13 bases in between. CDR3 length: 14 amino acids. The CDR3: CASSTGWANQPQHF. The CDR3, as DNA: TGTGCCAGCAGCACAGGGTGGGCGAATCAGCCCCAGCATTTT.

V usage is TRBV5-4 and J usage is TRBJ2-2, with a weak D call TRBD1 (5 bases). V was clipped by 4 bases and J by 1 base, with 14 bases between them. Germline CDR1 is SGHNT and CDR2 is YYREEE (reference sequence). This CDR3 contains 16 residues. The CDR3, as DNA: TGTGCCAGCAGCAGAGGCTATAGGGGGAACACCGGGGAGCTGTTTTTT. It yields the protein CASSRGYRGNTGELFF. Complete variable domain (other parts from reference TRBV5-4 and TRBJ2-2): ETGVTQSPTHLIKTRGQQVTLRCSSQSGHNTVSWYQQALGQGPQFIFQYYREEENGRGNFPPRFSGLQFPNYSSELNVNALELDDSALYLCASSRGYRGNTGELFFGEGSRLTVL.

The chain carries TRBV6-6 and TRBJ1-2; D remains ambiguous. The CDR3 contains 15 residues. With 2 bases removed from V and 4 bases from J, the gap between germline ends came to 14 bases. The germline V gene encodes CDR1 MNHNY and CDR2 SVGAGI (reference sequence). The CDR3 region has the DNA TGTGCCAGCAGTTACCAACCCGACGGTATCTATGGCTACACCTTC. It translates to CASSYQPDGIYGYTF.

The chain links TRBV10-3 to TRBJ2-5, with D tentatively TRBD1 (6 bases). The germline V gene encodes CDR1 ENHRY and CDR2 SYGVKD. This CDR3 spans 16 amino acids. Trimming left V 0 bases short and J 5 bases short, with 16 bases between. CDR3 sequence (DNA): TGTGCCATCAGTGAGTCGGGGGCAGGGGTTTTGGAGACCCAGTACTTC. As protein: CAISESGAGVLETQYF.

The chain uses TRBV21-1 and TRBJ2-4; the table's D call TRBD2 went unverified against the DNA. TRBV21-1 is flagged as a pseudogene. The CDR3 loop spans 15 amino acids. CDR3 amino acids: CAAAKRKVAKNIQYF. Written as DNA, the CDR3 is TGTGCAGCAGCAAAGCGCAAGGTAGCCAAAAACATTCAGTACTTC.